The 5 T cell receptor beta chains given below trace back to one sample, sequenced in a study of Graves' ophthalmopathy and Graves' hyperthyroidism (dated by TCRdb to between 2018 and 2020). Sequencing instrument: Illumina HiSeq 2000. For repertoire sequencing, the TCR beta CDR3 regions were amplified from RNA transcripts. The first round of RT-PCR was done with HTBI primers and the Qiagen OneStep RT-PCR kit, and was followed by a second round of multiplex PCR, then size selection and purification. In-frame beta chains were kept once TCRdb had trimmed the public reads at Q25 with fastp and called clones with MiXCR. Merged by CDR3 protein, the rows form single entries marked with the most common genes and DNA. A total of over a million distinct CDR3 sequences appear in this sample, less than 45% of them only once. Of the sample, over 8.5% is held by the ten largest clones. Sequenced: peripheral blood or thyroid tissue (not recorded which). These receptors were obtained from an adult man with Graves' hyperthyroidism.

V gene TRBV9 combines with J gene TRBJ1-1; D unresolved. The germline V gene has CDR1 SGDLS and CDR2 YYNGEE. CDR3 length: 12 amino acids. The ends were cut back, 3 bases at V and 8 bases at J, with 11 bases in the middle. CDR3 bases: TGTGCCAGCAGCGACCCCGCGGGAGAAGCTTTCTTT. This gives the protein CASSDPAGEAFF. The full variable domain, in which reference TRBV9 and TRBJ1-1 provide the parts outside the CDR3, is DSGVTQTPKHLITATGQRVTLRCSPRSGDLSVYWYQQSLDQGLQFLIQYYNGEERAKGNILERFSAQQFPDLHSELNLSSLELGDSALYFCASSDPAGEAFFGQGTRLTVV.

The chain joins TRBV6-1 to TRBJ2-5; TRBD2 aligns across 11 bases. Germline V gene lookup returns CDR1 MNHNS and CDR2 SASEGT. With V trimmed by 7 bases and J by 4 bases, 11 bases remained unmatched. This CDR3 comprises 16 residues. CDR3 protein: CASNLPGSGGGETQYF. The CDR3 DNA sequence: TGTGCCAGCAACCTGCCGGGTAGCGGGGGGGGAGAGACCCAGTACTTC.

This clonotype was counted a single time. V is TRBV2 and J is TRBJ1-5; D might be TRBD1 (5 bases). CDR3 length: 13 amino acids. In germline, CDR1 is SNHLY, CDR2 FYNNEI. The V gene lost 11 bases and the J gene lost 4 bases, with 15 bases spanning the gap. The CDR3 DNA reads as TGTGCCTCCGGCAAAGGGGAAAATCAGCCCCAGCATTTT. Protein: CASGKGENQPQHF.

The chain combines TRBV7-9 with TRBJ1-5; D perhaps matches TRBD1 (6 bases). This CDR3 comprises 15 residues. V lost 4 bases to trimming and J lost 8 bases, with 18 bases between them. The germline CDR1 and CDR2 sequences are SEHNR and FQNEAQ (reference sequence). CDR3 loop: CASSSTTLTGKPQHF. CDR3 nucleotide sequence: TGTGCCAGCAGCTCCACTACCCTAACAGGGAAGCCCCAGCATTTT.

This clonotype was counted at least ten times. This chain uses TRBV12-3 or TRBV12-4 with TRBJ1-1; TRBD1 aligns across 11 bases. The CDR3 is 15 residues long. The trim removed 3 bases at V and 5 bases at J, leaving 5 bases unmatched. The CDR3 is CASSLGQGGGTEAFF. CDR3 in DNA: TGTGCCAGCAGTTTGGGACAGGGGGGAGGGACTGAAGCTTTCTTT.